The rows below give T cell receptor beta chains drawn from one sample of a study of Ad26.COV2.S vaccination and SARS-CoV-2 variants. Generated by immunoSEQ multiplex PCR, the TCRdb table keeps only in-frame clones and is missing some. The sample shows roughly 380,000 clones, more than 75% of them seen only once. Sample: peripheral blood, taken in a trial of Ad26.COV2.S vaccine versus placebo. These receptors originate from a person aged 18 to 65 who received the Ad26.COV2.S COVID-19 vaccine or a placebo. Each CDR3 is given without its conserved first and last residue.

>TRBV12-3/TRBV12-4|11|TRBJ1-4
ASSLGRAEKLF
>TRBV2|14|TRBJ1-5
ASRGDRGASNQPQH
>TRBV4-3|14|TRBJ2-3
ASSQSRLTSTDTQY
>TRBV15|12|TRBJ2-3
ATSPGIGTDTQY
>TRBV1|15|TRBJ2-2
TSSQEERGAPTGELF
>TRBV6-4|13|TRBJ2-3
ASSEAGGNTDTQY
>TRBV6-2/TRBV6-3|13|TRBJ1-3
ASSYFPTGGNTIY
>TRBV5-6|13|TRBJ1-1
ASSLFAGGLAEAF
>TRBV30|11|TRBJ2-3
AWRAASTDTQY
>TRBV7-6|12|TRBJ1-3
ASRPGTGGNTIY
>TRBV5-1|12|TRBJ2-5
ASSLVASQETQY
>TRBV29-1|11|TRBJ1-1
SVDRALDTEAF
>TRBV2|12|TRBJ1-3
ASRKQGAGNTIY
>TRBV4-3|19|TRBJ2-2
ASSQDLRGTGVIRNTGELF
>TRBV4-1|12|TRBJ1-2
ASSQPRTNYGYT
>TRBV20-1|12|TRBJ2-2
SVSSTGYTGELF
>TRBV7-8|11|TRBJ2-3
ASSPPITDTQY
>TRBV6-5|12|TRBJ1-1
ASRRGKGGTEAF
>TRBV9|14|TRBJ1-6
ASSLLGGGAGSPLH
>TRBV2|13|TRBJ2-3
ARNWTSGRADTQY
>TRBV7-3|10|TRBJ2-1
ASESGVGEQF
>TRBV7-3|12|TRBJ2-1
ASSPSGEYNEQF
>TRBV7-9|10|TRBJ2-5
ASSPVIETQY
>TRBV4-3|13|TRBJ2-6
ASSQEFSGANVLT
>TRBV6-2/TRBV6-3|16|TRBJ1-6
ASSYSRTGVSYNSPLH
>TRBV27|14|TRBJ2-6
ASSTTGAGGANVLT
>TRBV7-8|13|TRBJ1-6
ASSFSGRPNSPLH
>TRBV19|13|TRBJ2-5
ASSSGGGLQETQY
>TRBV6-1|11|TRBJ1-2
ASSEGQARGYT
>TRBV5-1|16|TRBJ2-7
ASSWAPLNGGAVYEQY
>TRBV6-5|13|TRBJ2-3
ASQGGGASEDTQY
>TRBV4-1|12|TRBJ1-4
ASSPGQGGEKLF
>TRBV4-3|14|TRBJ1-4
ASSQDTTGRNEKLF
>TRBV4-2|13|TRBJ2-2
ASTTLWGGTGELF
>TRBV5-1|14|TRBJ2-7
ASSNKDRSGSYEQY
>TRBV7-6|10|TRBJ2-5
ASSFFQETQY
>TRBV5-6|15|TRBJ1-6
ASSRVVRGPWNSPLH
>TRBV4-2|12|TRBJ1-1
ASSQDRANTEAF
>TRBV12-3/TRBV12-4|11|TRBJ2-5
ASSFQGAETQY